These 30 T cell receptor beta chains originate from one sample sequenced in a study of blood T cell repertoires in COVID-19. Only in-frame clones appear in the TCRdb table, and some are missing; sequencing was by immunoSEQ multiplex PCR. Counted here are 150,000 to 200,000 clones, around 79% occurring once; the ten biggest clones make up roughly 13%. Material: peripheral blood. These receptors came from a man aged 50 to 60 who had recovered from COVID-19.

J is TRBJ1-1 and V is TRBV29-1, with 7 nucleotides matching TRBD1. This CDR3 spans 13 amino acids. Germline-derived CDR1 and CDR2 are SQVTM and ANQGSEA. V was clipped by 5 bases and J by 8 bases; unmatched bases: 11. The CDR3, as DNA: TGCAGCGTTAACAGGGGTTTGGCTCAAGAAGCTTTCTTT. It is translated as CSVNRGLAQEAFF.

This CDR3 is CASSYPGLAGNGEQFF. The CDR3 region has the DNA TGTGCCAGCAGTTACCCAGGACTAGCGGGAAATGGTGAGCAGTTCTTC. The chain has TRBV6-2 or TRBV6-3 and TRBJ2-1, with 12 bases lining up with TRBD2. Germline CDR1 and CDR2: MNHEY and SVGEGT. The CDR3 has 16 residues. With V trimmed by 2 bases and J by 9 bases, 8 bases remained unmatched.

In nucleotides, the CDR3 is TGTGCCACCAGCAATGTGGACAGGGGTGAGACCCAGTACTTC. Translation: CATSNVDRGETQYF. The chain employs TRBV15 and TRBJ2-5; the match to TRBD1 covers 9 bases. The CDR3 consists of 14 residues. J lost 5 bases, V lost 4 bases, and 5 bases had no gene match. CDR1 LNHNV and CDR2 YYDKDF come from the germline V gene (reference sequence).

Only a few counts were recorded for this clone. The chain links TRBV21-1 to TRBJ2-4; the table calls TRBD1, which could not be checked here. TRBV21-1 is classified as a pseudogene. This CDR3 is built from 16 residues. The CDR3: CASSKLGPLTKNIQYF. The DNA of the CDR3 is TGTGCCAGCAGCAAATTGGGGCCACTAACCAAAAACATTCAGTACTTC.

The chain has TRBV30 and TRBJ2-7; 7 bases agree with TRBD1. The CDR3 is 13 residues long. Germline V gene data show CDR1 as GTSNPN and CDR2 as SVGIG (reference sequence). V shed 3 bases, J shed 4 bases, and the junction held 6 bases outside the gene matches. CDR3 in amino acids: CAWRRTGLYEQYF. CDR3 in DNA: TGTGCCTGGAGACGGACAGGTTTGTACGAGCAGTACTTC.

This chain connects TRBV7-8 to TRBJ2-1; 8 bases align to TRBD2. V trimming: 1 base; J trimming: 8 bases; junction bases outside the gene matches: 1. The CDR3 contains 13 residues. Germline V gene sequence: CDR1 SGHVS, CDR2 FQNEAQ. Here the CDR3 DNA reads TGTGCCAGCAGCTTAGGACTAGCGCATGAGCAGTTCTTC. Translating it yields CASSLGLAHEQFF.

This chain connects TRBV29-1 to TRBJ2-5, with 8 nucleotides matching TRBD1. Unmatched junction bases numbered 5, after V lost 6 bases and J lost 5 bases. This CDR3 region has 12 residues. Germline lookup yields CDR1 SQVTM and CDR2 ANQGSEA. CDR3 amino acids: CSVDRVGETQYF. The CDR3 DNA reads as TGCAGCGTGGACAGGGTTGGGGAGACCCAGTACTTC. Full variable domain (outside the CDR3, taken from reference TRBV29-1 and TRBJ2-5): SAVISQKPSRDICQRGTSLTIQCQVDSQVTMMFWYRQQPGQSLTLIATANQGSEATYESGFVIDKFPISRPNLTFSTLTVSNMSPEDSSIYLCSVDRVGETQYFGPGTRLLVL.

The gene calls are TRBV10-3 and TRBJ2-7, with D perhaps TRBD2 (5 bases). The CDR3 runs to 13 residues. Between the trimmed V and J ends, which lost 11 bases and 6 bases, there was a span of 20 bases. Germline CDR1 and CDR2: ENHRY and SYGVKD. The CDR3 nucleotides are TGTGCCTCCATCGGGGAGCTTGGTCTCGAGCAGTACTTC. It is translated as CASIGELGLEQYF.

The chain couples TRBV7-9 to TRBJ2-1; 10 nucleotides agree with TRBD2. This CDR3 comprises 15 residues. Germline V gene lookup returns CDR1 SEHNR and CDR2 FQNEAQ (reference sequence). After removal of 5 bases from V and 15 bases from J, the junction contained 16 bases not matched to a gene. The CDR3 reads CASSPDGTSAIDLFF. The CDR3 region has the DNA TGTGCCAGCAGCCCCGACGGGACTAGCGCAATCGATCTGTTCTTC.

The chain joins TRBV13 to TRBJ2-1; D perhaps matches TRBD2 (6 bases). V was clipped by 0 bases and J by 5 bases, with 20 bases between them. CDR3 length: 18 residues. Germline V lookup: CDR1 PRHDT, CDR2 FYEKMQ (reference sequence). The CDR3 protein is CASSLGPRLVSGNNEQFF. The CDR3 nucleotides are TGTGCCAGCAGCTTAGGCCCTCGGCTGGTTAGCGGAAACAATGAGCAGTTCTTC.

Only a few counts were recorded for this clone. The V call is TRBV5-4, the J call TRBJ2-3, with D tentatively TRBD2 (6 bases). The CDR3 spans 12 residues. Looked up from germline, CDR1 is SGHNT and CDR2 is YYREEE (reference sequence). V was pared by 8 bases and J by 5 bases, with 12 bases between. The CDR3 sequence: CASSEGRDTQYF. The DNA for the CDR3 is TGTGCCAGTTCGGAGGGAAGAGATACGCAGTATTTT.

The chain employs TRBV3-1 (or the pseudogene TRBV3-2) and TRBJ1-3; a possible D gene is TRBD1 (6 bases). The CDR3 covers 15 residues. V was clipped by 1 base and J by 0 bases, with 7 bases between them. In germline, CDR1 is LGHDT, CDR2 YNNKEL (reference sequence). The CDR3 region is CASSQVGGSGNTIYF. The CDR3 region has the DNA TGTGCCAGCAGCCAAGTAGGGGGCTCTGGAAACACCATATATTTT.

The rearrangement uses TRBV7-9 and TRBJ1-4; 7 nucleotides line up with TRBD1. This CDR3 contains 16 residues. Looked up from germline, CDR1 is SEHNR and CDR2 is FQNEAQ (reference sequence). V lost 3 bases, J lost 4 bases, and 8 bases stayed unmatched. The CDR3 spells CASSLTGRGGNEKLFF. In nucleotides, the CDR3 is TGTGCCAGCAGCTTGACAGGGAGAGGGGGTAATGAAAAACTGTTTTTT. The variable domain in full, with the rest retrieved from reference TRBV7-9 and TRBJ1-4, is DTGVSQNPRHKITKRGQNVTFRCDPISEHNRLYWYRQTLGQGPEFLTYFQNEAQLEKSRLLSDRFSAERPKGSFSTLEIQRTEQGDSAMYLCASSLTGRGGNEKLFFGSGTQLSVL.

A single count supports this clone. The chain combines TRBV27 with TRBJ2-7; 9 positions match TRBD1. CDR3 size: 16 residues. Germline CDR1 reads MNHEY; CDR2 reads SMNVEV (reference sequence). With V trimmed by 5 bases and J by 3 bases, 11 bases remained unmatched. In nucleotides, the CDR3 is TGTGCCAGCAGTCCGGACCTTCCGGGACAGGGCTACGAGCAGTACTTC. The encoded protein is CASSPDLPGQGYEQYF.

This clone was recorded once. J is TRBJ2-5 and V is TRBV6-5; 9 nucleotides match TRBD2. Germline lookup yields CDR1 MNHEY and CDR2 SVGAGI. V shed 7 bases and J 5 bases; nucleotides not matched to a gene: 8. The CDR3 runs 14 residues. The CDR3 nucleotides are TGTGCCAGCAAACTCGGGACTAGCAGCGAGACCCAGTACTTC. Translated, it gives CASKLGTSSETQYF.

V and J are TRBV28 and TRBJ2-2, with 8 positions matching TRBD2. This CDR3 is 15 amino acids long. V trimming: 5 bases; J trimming: 1 base; junction bases outside the gene matches: 3. Germline assignment: CDR1 MDHEN and CDR2 SYDVKM. The CDR3 DNA is TGTGCCAGCAGTCCGGGAGGGATGAACACCGGGGAGCTGTTTTTT. Translated: CASSPGGMNTGELFF. The full variable domain, in which reference TRBV28 and TRBJ2-2 provide the parts outside the CDR3, is DVKVTQSSRYLVKRTGEKVFLECVQDMDHENMFWYRQDPGLGLRLIYFSYDVKMKEKGDIPEGYSVSREKKERFSLILESASTNQTSMYLCASSPGGMNTGELFFGEGSRLTVL.

The gene calls are TRBV9 and TRBJ2-7, with 10 positions matching TRBD1. The CDR3 runs to 17 residues. Germline CDR1 is SGDLS and CDR2 is YYNGEE. The junction had 17 bases not matched to a gene; V was cut back by 3 bases and J by 8 bases. Here the CDR3 reads CASSGPGQGTGRVKQYF. In nucleotides, the CDR3 is TGTGCCAGCAGCGGTCCGGGACAGGGGACTGGCCGTGTTAAGCAGTACTTC.

This clone has only one observation. The chain joins TRBV7-2 to TRBJ2-5; TRBD1 matches 8 bases. The CDR3 totals 14 residues. The V gene end was trimmed by 6 bases and the J gene end by 1 base; junction bases not matched to a gene: 4. CDR1 is SGHTA, CDR2 FQGNSA, per germline. Here the CDR3 DNA reads TGTGCCAGCAGTTTTGGGACAGGCCAAGAGACCCAGTACTTC. It specifies CASSFGTGQETQYF.

This clone has only a few counts. J is TRBJ2-7 and V is TRBV7-9, with no clear D. V was shortened by 3 bases and J by 7 bases, with 22 bases between the two germline ends. CDR1 is SEHNR, CDR2 FQNEAQ, per germline (reference sequence). CDR3 size: 16 residues. This chain's CDR3 is CASSLDTVALRREQYF. The CDR3 nucleotides read TGTGCCAGCAGCTTGGATACCGTAGCACTCCGAAGGGAGCAGTACTTC. Supplemented by reference TRBV7-9 and TRBJ2-7, the full variable domain reads DTGVSQNPRHKITKRGQNVTFRCDPISEHNRLYWYRQTLGQGPEFLTYFQNEAQLEKSRLLSDRFSAERPKGSFSTLEIQRTEQGDSAMYLCASSLDTVALRREQYFGPGTRLTVT.

This chain uses TRBV5-6 with TRBJ2-7, with D possibly matching TRBD1 (6 bases). The CDR3 is 15 residues long. The germline gives CDR1 SGHDT, CDR2 YYEEEE. Trimming took 4 bases from V and 2 from J, leaving 16 bases between them. The CDR3 here is CASSPRGYGTYEQYF. The DNA of the CDR3 is TGTGCCAGCAGCCCCAGGGGATATGGGACCTACGAGCAGTACTTC.

The chain carries TRBV10-3 and TRBJ2-7; TRBD2 is a possible D gene (6 bases). The V end lost 0 bases, the J end lost 3 bases, and 9 bases lay between the germline ends. This CDR3 is 14 amino acids long. Per the germline V gene, CDR1 is ENHRY and CDR2 is SYGVKD. The CDR3 DNA follows: TGTGCCATCAGTGAGTCGGGGGAGGTCTACGAGCAGTACTTC. Protein product: CAISESGEVYEQYF.

Only one count was recorded for this clone. The rearrangement links TRBV11-2 to TRBJ2-1, with TRBD2 matching 10 bases. After removal of 0 bases from V and 10 bases from J, the junction contained 9 bases not matched to a gene. Germline V gene sequence: CDR1 SGHAT, CDR2 FQNNGV. CDR3 length: 16 residues. The CDR3 is CASSLDSASGSDEQFF. In DNA, the CDR3 is TGTGCCAGCAGCTTAGATAGCGCTAGCGGGAGCGACGAGCAGTTCTTC.

This clone showed up just a few times. The chain recombines TRBV9 with TRBJ2-7; 10 bases match TRBD1. Looked up from germline, CDR1 is SGDLS and CDR2 is YYNGEE. V shed 1 base, J shed 4 bases, and the junction held 2 bases outside the gene matches. The CDR3 extends over 14 amino acids. CDR3 sequence reads: CASSVRDRGYEQYF. As DNA, the CDR3 is TGTGCCAGCAGCGTAAGGGACAGGGGATACGAGCAGTACTTC.

CDR3 sequence (DNA): TGTGCCAGCAGTCCCGACAGGGCGGGGATGCGGGACTATGGCTACACCTTC. Its translation: CASSPDRAGMRDYGYTF. The V call is TRBV6-6, the J call TRBJ1-2, with TRBD1 identical over 7 bases. Germline V gives CDR1 MNHNY, CDR2 SVGAGI (reference sequence). This CDR3 is 17 amino acids long. With 5 bases clipped from V and 3 bases from J, the junction kept 15 bases outside the gene matches.

This clone was seen a handful of times. The rearrangement joins TRBV7-2 to TRBJ2-7, with TRBD2 matching over 7 bases. CDR1 is SGHTA, CDR2 FQGNSA, per germline. The CDR3 totals 15 residues. J gave up 7 bases and V 1 base, and 10 bases lay outside the gene matches. The CDR3 protein is CASSLVTGGRGEQYF. The CDR3, as DNA: TGTGCCAGCAGCTTAGTGACGGGGGGACGAGGAGAGCAGTACTTC.

V is TRBV28 and J is TRBJ2-5; 10 bases align to TRBD2. CDR3 length equals 17 residues. Germline V CDR1 and CDR2: MDHEN, SYDVKM. Trimming cost V 3 bases and J 4 bases; bases outside gene matches: 11. The CDR3: CASSFVVEREGRETQYF. CDR3 DNA: TGTGCCAGCAGTTTCGTCGTCGAGCGGGAGGGTAGAGAGACCCAGTACTTC.

The CDR3 loop reads CASSRSGFNEQFF. DNA for the CDR3: TGTGCCAGCAGTCGGAGCGGCTTCAATGAGCAGTTCTTC. This sequence joins TRBV6-2 or TRBV6-3 and TRBJ2-1; weak D call: TRBD2 (5 bases). V lost 5 bases, J lost 6 bases, and 11 bases lay in between. This CDR3 contains 13 residues. Germline assignment: CDR1 MNHEY and CDR2 SVGEGT.

The chain combines TRBV15 with TRBJ2-7; 7 positions agree with TRBD1. In germline, CDR1 is LNHNV, CDR2 YYDKDF (reference sequence). The CDR3 has 16 residues. The V gene end was trimmed by 0 bases and the J gene end by 11 bases; junction bases not matched to a gene: 16. The CDR3 spells CATSRDSVGTETKKYF. The CDR3 DNA sequence: TGTGCCACCAGCAGAGATTCGGTTGGGACAGAGACTAAGAAGTACTTC.

The chain carries TRBV5-4 and TRBJ1-3, with 7 bases identical to TRBD1. Germline V gene lookup returns CDR1 SGHNT and CDR2 YYREEE (reference sequence). J lost 8 bases, V lost 4 bases, and 12 bases had no gene match. This CDR3 has 15 amino acids. In DNA form, the CDR3 reads TGTGCCAGCAGCCGGTATGAGGGGGCTCTGGACACCATATATTTT. It translates to CASSRYEGALDTIYF.

The chain recombines TRBV19 with TRBJ1-3; D is possibly TRBD1 (5 bases). The length of the CDR3 is 15 residues. V was pared by 1 base and J by 2 bases, with 9 bases between. CDR1 LNHDA and CDR2 SQIVND come from the germline V gene (reference sequence). CDR3 region: CASSIGVGPGNTIYF. CDR3 bases: TGTGCCAGTAGTATAGGCGTGGGGCCTGGAAACACCATATATTTT.